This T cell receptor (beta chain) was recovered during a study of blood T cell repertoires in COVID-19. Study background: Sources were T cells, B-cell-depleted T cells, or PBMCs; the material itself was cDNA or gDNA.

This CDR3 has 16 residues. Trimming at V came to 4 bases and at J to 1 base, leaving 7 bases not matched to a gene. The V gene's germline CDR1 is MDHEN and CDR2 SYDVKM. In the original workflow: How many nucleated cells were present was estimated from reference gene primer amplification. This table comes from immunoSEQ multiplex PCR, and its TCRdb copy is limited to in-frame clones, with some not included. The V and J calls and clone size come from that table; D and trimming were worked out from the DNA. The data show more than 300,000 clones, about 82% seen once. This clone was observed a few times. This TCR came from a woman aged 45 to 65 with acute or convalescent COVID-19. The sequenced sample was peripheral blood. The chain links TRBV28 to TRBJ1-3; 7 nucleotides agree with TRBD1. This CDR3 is CASSSLWTGSGNTIYF. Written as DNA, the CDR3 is TGTGCCAGCAGTTCTCTTTGGACAGGATCTGGAAACACCATATATTTT.